This is a list of T cell receptor beta chains from one sample in a study of T and B cells in COVID-19 patients. TCRdb reprocessed the multiplex PCR reads with MiXCR, giving one entry per CDR3 protein. Among about 22,000 distinct CDR3 sequences listed, around 30% were seen once. Sequencing was carried out using blood. The receptors derive from a human donor who had recovered from COVID-19. CDR3s include the opening cysteine and the closing phenylalanine or tryptophan. D genes are given only for firm matches. Clone size is shown for a subset of rows, as once, few, many or a class of expanded clone.

j_call v_call d_call clone_size cdr3_aa cdr3_nt
TRBJ1-2 TRBV6-5 - - CASSLATVGHYGYTF TGTGCCAGCAGCTTAGCGACGGTGGGACACTATGGCTACACCTTC
TRBJ2-7 TRBV18 - few CASSPLGDSSYEQYF TGTGCCAGCTCACCGTTGGGGGACTCCTCCTACGAGCAGTACTTC
TRBJ2-5 TRBV7-6 TRBD2 few CASSLASSGETQYF TGTGCCAGCAGCCTAGCCTCTAGCGGAGAGACCCAGTACTTC
TRBJ2-3 TRBV11-2 TRBD2 - CASIPRGGTQYF TGTGCCAGCATCCCCCGGGGGGGTACGCAGTATTTT
TRBJ2-3 TRBV6-1 TRBD2 - CASIQVAGGVDTQYF TGTGCCAGCATTCAAGTAGCGGGGGGGGTAGATACGCAGTATTTT
TRBJ1-6 TRBV12-3/TRBV12-4 - - CASTQYNSPLHF TGTGCCAGCACCCAATATAATTCACCCCTCCACTTT
TRBJ2-7 TRBV6-5 TRBD1 - CASSYDKQGTEQYF TGTGCCAGCAGTTACGATAAACAGGGGACGGAGCAGTACTTC
TRBJ2-5 TRBV29-1 - medium-sized CSVEGTYGETQYF TGCAGCGTTGAAGGGACCTACGGGGAGACCCAGTACTTC
TRBJ2-1 TRBV27 TRBD2 many CASSPSGSYNEQFF TGTGCCAGCAGCCCTAGCGGCTCCTACAATGAGCAGTTCTTC
TRBJ1-1 TRBV29-1 - - CSAGDTEAFF TGCAGCGCGGGGGACACTGAAGCTTTCTTT
TRBJ2-1 TRBV10-2 - - CASSEALEQFF TGCGCCAGCAGTGAGGCGCTTGAGCAGTTCTTC
TRBJ2-7 TRBV29-1 - medium-sized CSVEAPGSPYEQYF TGCAGCGTTGAAGCTCCCGGGAGCCCCTACGAGCAGTACTTC
TRBJ1-2 TRBV6-2/TRBV6-3 - - CASSPIGEMGTRGYTF TGTGCCAGCAGTCCGATCGGGGAGATGGGGACACGTGGCTACACCTTC
TRBJ1-1 TRBV6-4 - few CASSFDTNTEAFF TGTGCCAGCAGCTTCGACACGAACACTGAAGCTTTCTTT
TRBJ2-7 TRBV10-3 TRBD2 - CAISDTTGGGTYEQYF TGTGCCATCAGTGATACTACCGGGGGAGGGACCTACGAGCAGTACTTC
TRBJ2-1 TRBV18 TRBD1 - CASSPPTGTEQFF TGTGCCAGCTCACCACCGACAGGGACTGAGCAGTTCTTC
TRBJ2-1 TRBV20-1 - few CSARGVNYNEQFF TGCAGTGCCCGAGGGGTGAACTACAATGAGCAGTTCTTC
TRBJ1-3 TRBV19 - - CASSSFKVDTGNTIYF TGTGCCAGTAGTTCGTTCAAGGTGGATACTGGAAACACCATATATTTT
TRBJ2-5 TRBV30 - few CAWSRAGGETQYF TGTGCCTGGAGTCGGGCAGGGGGGGAGACCCAGTACTTC
TRBJ2-5 TRBV29-1 TRBD1 medium-sized CSVEAGQGEETQYF TGCAGCGTTGAGGCTGGACAGGGGGAAGAGACCCAGTACTTC
TRBJ2-1 TRBV6-5 - - CASSSRQSYNEQFF TGTGCCAGCAGTTCGCGACAGTCCTACAATGAGCAGTTCTTC
TRBJ2-3 TRBV5-4 TRBD2 few CARGAASGSYKSTDTQYF TGTGCCAGGGGGGCGGCTAGCGGGAGTTACAAGAGCACAGATACGCAGTATTTT
TRBJ1-2 TRBV6-1 TRBD1 - CASSEMGQVYGYTF TGTGCCAGCAGTGAAATGGGACAGGTCTATGGCTACACCTTC
TRBJ1-2 TRBV6-5 - - CASSPTSVSYGYTF TGTGCCAGCAGCCCGACCTCTGTAAGCTATGGCTACACCTTC